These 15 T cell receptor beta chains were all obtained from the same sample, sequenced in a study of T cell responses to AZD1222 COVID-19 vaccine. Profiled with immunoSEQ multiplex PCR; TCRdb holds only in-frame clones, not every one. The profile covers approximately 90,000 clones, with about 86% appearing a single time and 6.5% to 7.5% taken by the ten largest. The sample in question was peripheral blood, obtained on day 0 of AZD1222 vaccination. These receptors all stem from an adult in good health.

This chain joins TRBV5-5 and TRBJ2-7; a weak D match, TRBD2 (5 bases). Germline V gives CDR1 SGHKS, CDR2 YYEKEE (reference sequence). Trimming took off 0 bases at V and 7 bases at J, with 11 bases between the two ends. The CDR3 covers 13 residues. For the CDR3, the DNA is TGTGCCAGCAGCTTGGGATGGACTTGGGAGCAGTACTTC. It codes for CASSLGWTWEQYF.

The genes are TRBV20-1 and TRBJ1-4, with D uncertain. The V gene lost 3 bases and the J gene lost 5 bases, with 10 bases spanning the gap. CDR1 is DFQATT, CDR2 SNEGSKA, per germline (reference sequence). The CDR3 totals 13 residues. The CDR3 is CSASTGQNEKLFF. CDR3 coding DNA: TGCAGTGCTAGTACCGGGCAGAATGAAAAACTGTTTTTT.

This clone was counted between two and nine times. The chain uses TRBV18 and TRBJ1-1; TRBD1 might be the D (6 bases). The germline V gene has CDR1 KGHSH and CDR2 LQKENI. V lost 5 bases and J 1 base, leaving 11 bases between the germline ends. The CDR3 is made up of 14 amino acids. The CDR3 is CASSSVQGNTEAFF. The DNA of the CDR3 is TGTGCCAGCTCATCGGTACAGGGGAACACTGAAGCTTTCTTT.

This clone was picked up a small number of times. CDR3 protein: CASSLVQGAGNQPQHF. CDR3 nucleotide sequence: TGTGCCAGCAGTTTAGTCCAGGGGGCGGGCAATCAGCCCCAGCATTTT. The genes are TRBV28 and TRBJ1-5; 8 bases map to TRBD1. The CDR3 sequence is 16 residues long. V shed 2 bases and J 2 bases; nucleotides not matched to a gene: 5. Germline assignment: CDR1 MDHEN and CDR2 SYDVKM.

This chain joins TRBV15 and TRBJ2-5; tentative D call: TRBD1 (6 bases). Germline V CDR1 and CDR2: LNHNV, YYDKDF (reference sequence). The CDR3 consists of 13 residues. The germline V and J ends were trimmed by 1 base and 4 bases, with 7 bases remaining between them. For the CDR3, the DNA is TGTGCCACCAGCAGAGCGACAGGAGAGACCCAGTACTTC. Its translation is CATSRATGETQYF.

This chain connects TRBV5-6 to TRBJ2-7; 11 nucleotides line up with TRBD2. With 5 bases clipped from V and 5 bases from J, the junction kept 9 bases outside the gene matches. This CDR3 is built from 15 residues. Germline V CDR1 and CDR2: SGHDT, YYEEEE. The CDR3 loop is CASSLIAGGTHEQYF. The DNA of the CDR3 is TGTGCCAGCAGTTTAATAGCGGGAGGGACACACGAGCAGTACTTC.

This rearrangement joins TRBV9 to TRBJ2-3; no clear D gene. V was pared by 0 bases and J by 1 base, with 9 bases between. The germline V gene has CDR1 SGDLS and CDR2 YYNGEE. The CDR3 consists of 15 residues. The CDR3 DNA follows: TGTGCCAGCAGCGTAGATATGGTGGGCACAGATACGCAGTATTTT. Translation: CASSVDMVGTDTQYF. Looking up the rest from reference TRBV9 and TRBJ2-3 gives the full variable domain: DSGVTQTPKHLITATGQRVTLRCSPRSGDLSVYWYQQSLDQGLQFLIQYYNGEERAKGNILERFSAQQFPDLHSELNLSSLELGDSALYFCASSVDMVGTDTQYFGPGTRLTVL.

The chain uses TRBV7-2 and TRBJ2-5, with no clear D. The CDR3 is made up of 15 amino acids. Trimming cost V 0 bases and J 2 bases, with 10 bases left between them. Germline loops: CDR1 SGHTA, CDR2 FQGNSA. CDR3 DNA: TGTGCCAGCAGCTTAGCGGTCAGGCTGCAAGAGACCCAGTACTTC. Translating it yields CASSLAVRLQETQYF.

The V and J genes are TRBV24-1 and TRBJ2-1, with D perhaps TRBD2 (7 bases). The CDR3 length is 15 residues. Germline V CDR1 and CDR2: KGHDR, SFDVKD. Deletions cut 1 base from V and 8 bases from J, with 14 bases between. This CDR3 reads CATSDFRGGGDEQFF. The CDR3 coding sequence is TGTGCCACCAGTGATTTTCGAGGGGGGGGCGATGAGCAGTTCTTC.

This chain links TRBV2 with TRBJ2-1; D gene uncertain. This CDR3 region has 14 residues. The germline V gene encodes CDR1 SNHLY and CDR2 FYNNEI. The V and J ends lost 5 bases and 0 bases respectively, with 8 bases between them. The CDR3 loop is CASSLTRSYNEQFF. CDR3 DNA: TGTGCCAGCAGTTTAACCCGCTCCTACAATGAGCAGTTCTTC.

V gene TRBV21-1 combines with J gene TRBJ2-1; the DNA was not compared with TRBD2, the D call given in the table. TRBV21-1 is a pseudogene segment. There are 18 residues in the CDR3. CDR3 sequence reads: CASSPMGLAGPLYNEQFF. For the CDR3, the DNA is TGTGCCAGCAGCCCCATGGGACTAGCGGGACCCCTCTACAATGAGCAGTTCTTC.

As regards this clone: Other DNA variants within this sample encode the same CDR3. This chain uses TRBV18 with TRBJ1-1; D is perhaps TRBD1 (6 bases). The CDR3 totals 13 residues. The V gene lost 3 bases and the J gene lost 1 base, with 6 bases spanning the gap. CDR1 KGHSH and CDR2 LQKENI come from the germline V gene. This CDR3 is CASSPGQNTEAFF. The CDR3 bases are TGTGCCAGCTCACCGGGACAGAACACTGAAGCTTTCTTT.

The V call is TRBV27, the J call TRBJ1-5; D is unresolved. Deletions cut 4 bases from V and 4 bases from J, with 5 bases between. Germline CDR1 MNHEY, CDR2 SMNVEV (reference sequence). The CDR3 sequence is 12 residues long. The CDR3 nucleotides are TGTGCCAGCAGTTATACGAATCAGCCCCAGCATTTT. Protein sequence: CASSYTNQPQHF.

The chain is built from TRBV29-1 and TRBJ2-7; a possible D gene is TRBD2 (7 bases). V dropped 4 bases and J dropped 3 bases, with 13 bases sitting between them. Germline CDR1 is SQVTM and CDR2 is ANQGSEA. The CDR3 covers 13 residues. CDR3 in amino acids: CSVGGGGGYEQYF. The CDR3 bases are TGCAGCGTTGGCGGGGGCGGGGGCTACGAGCAGTACTTC.

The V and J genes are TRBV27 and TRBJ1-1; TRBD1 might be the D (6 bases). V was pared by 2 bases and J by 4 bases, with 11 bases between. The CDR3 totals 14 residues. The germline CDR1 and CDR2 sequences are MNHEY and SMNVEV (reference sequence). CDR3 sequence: CASSLLDRFTEAFF. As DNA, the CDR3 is TGTGCCAGCAGTTTACTCGACAGGTTCACTGAAGCTTTCTTT.